These 19 T cell receptor beta chains came from one sample sequenced in a study of OX40 agonist ivuxolimab in advanced cancers. Sequenced by immunoSEQ multiplex PCR; TCRdb stores in-frame clones only, minus some. The table has roughly 40,000 clones, roughly nine tenths seen once. The sample was CD4+ or CD8+ T cells sorted from blood, taken in a trial of the OX40 agonist ivuxolimab. Receptors originate from an adult with an advanced solid tumor such as melanoma, head and neck, liver or kidney cancer.

On this clone itself: The junction and the germline gene differ at one end; a read error may be behind it. This rearrangement joins TRBV7-7 to TRBJ2-7; no firm D call. Germline V gene lookup returns CDR1 SSHAT and CDR2 FNYEAQ (reference sequence). The CDR3 sequence is 14 residues long. For the CDR3, the DNA is TGTGCTAGCAGCTTAGGATCAGGCGCCTACGAGCAGTACTTC. This encodes CASSLGSGAYEQYF.

The CDR3 bases are TGCGCCAGCAGTAATAGGGAGGTTCAAGAGACCCAGTACTTC. Encoded protein: CASSNREVQETQYF. V and J are TRBV5-1 and TRBJ2-5; TRBD2 is a possible D gene (6 bases). The CDR3 extends over 14 amino acids. V was shortened by 5 bases and J by 2 bases, with 13 bases between the two germline ends. The V gene's germline CDR1 is SGHRS and CDR2 YFSETQ.

The DNA for the CDR3 is TGCAGCGTTGAAGATCTTCCGGGACAGGGGCAGCGGGCTGAAGCTTTCTTT. Translating it yields CSVEDLPGQGQRAEAFF. The chain carries TRBV29-1 and TRBJ1-1; 10 bases fit TRBD1. Germline trimming cut 0 bases from V and 6 bases from J; bases unmatched to any gene: 13. Per the germline V gene, CDR1 is SQVTM and CDR2 is ANQGSEA. The CDR3 has 17 residues.

The V gene is TRBV27, the J gene TRBJ1-1; D call uncertain. Trimming left V 2 bases short and J 1 base short, with 5 bases between. CDR1 and CDR2 (germline): MNHEY, SMNVEV (reference sequence). CDR3 length: 13 amino acids. The CDR3: CASSLNGNTEAFF. CDR3 in DNA: TGTGCCAGCAGTTTAAACGGGAACACTGAAGCTTTCTTT.

The sample holds one count of this clone. This chain uses TRBV6-1 with TRBJ2-1; no reliable D call. Deletions cut 1 base from V and 7 bases from J, with 5 bases between. The germline CDR1 and CDR2 sequences are MNHNS and SASEGT. The CDR3 contains 12 residues. The CDR3 loop reads CASSEDYNEQFF. CDR3 sequence (DNA): TGTGCCAGCAGTGAAGACTATAATGAGCAGTTCTTC.

The rearrangement links TRBV19 to TRBJ2-7; TRBD1 matches 11 bases. The V and J ends lost 3 bases and 3 bases, in that order; junction bases with no gene match: 4. The CDR3 totals 15 residues. Germline loops: CDR1 LNHDA, CDR2 SQIVND (reference sequence). CDR3 loop: CASSIGTGGSYEQYF. In DNA form, the CDR3 reads TGTGCCAGTAGTATCGGGACAGGGGGAAGCTACGAGCAGTACTTC.

CDR3 residues: CSVAPGQGSYEQYF. The CDR3 nucleotides are TGCAGCGTTGCACCGGGACAGGGATCCTACGAGCAGTACTTC. The chain joins TRBV29-1 to TRBJ2-7; 9 bases line up with TRBD1. Trimming took 4 bases from V and 1 from J; bases not matched to a gene: 5. CDR1 and CDR2 (germline): SQVTM, ANQGSEA. The CDR3 extends over 14 amino acids.

CDR3 in DNA: TGTGCCAGCAGCCAGCCGGGACGGTCACCCCTCCACTTT. Translating gives CASSQPGRSPLHF. The V call is TRBV28, the J call TRBJ1-6; D may be TRBD1 (5 bases). The germline V gene has CDR1 MDHEN and CDR2 SYDVKM. The CDR3 covers 13 residues. The germline V and J ends were trimmed by 6 bases and 10 bases, with 13 bases remaining between them.

The V gene is TRBV6-5, the J gene TRBJ1-1; D is perhaps TRBD1 (5 bases). CDR1 and CDR2 (germline): MNHEY, SVGAGI. The V end lost 11 bases, the J end lost 1 base, and 11 bases lay between the germline ends. CDR3 length: 12 amino acids. CDR3 amino acids: CASRAGNTEAFF. In DNA, the CDR3 is TGTGCCTCCAGGGCAGGGAACACTGAAGCTTTCTTT.

The chain carries TRBV28 and TRBJ2-1, with 8 bases that match TRBD2. Trimming took 11 bases from V and 5 from J; bases not matched to a gene: 8. Germline CDR1 MDHEN, CDR2 SYDVKM. This CDR3 contains 13 residues. This CDR3 reads CALAAGGDNEQFF. The CDR3 DNA is TGTGCCCTGGCTGCGGGAGGTGACAATGAGCAGTTCTTC.

The chain recombines TRBV6-6 with TRBJ2-7, with 7 bases aligning to TRBD2. The CDR3 has 13 amino acids. Germline trimming cut 11 bases from V and 2 bases from J; bases unmatched to any gene: 9. Germline V gene lookup returns CDR1 MNHNY and CDR2 SVGAGI (reference sequence). The CDR3 coding sequence is TGTGCCGCTGCTCGTGGGGGGGCCTACGAGCAGTACTTC. Translated: CAAARGGAYEQYF.

This clone has just one count. The chain is built from TRBV4-3 and TRBJ2-2; D not certain. This CDR3 has 14 amino acids. Germline V lookup: CDR1 LGHNA, CDR2 YSLEER. Trimming left V 0 bases short and J 2 bases short, with 4 bases between. The CDR3 spells CASSQEINTGELFF. CDR3 sequence (DNA): TGCGCCAGCAGCCAAGAGATAAACACCGGGGAGCTGTTTTTT.

This clone occurred once. The CDR3 region has the DNA TGTGCCAGCAGTTACGGGCCCGGACTACAAGAGACCCAGTACTTC. It yields the protein CASSYGPGLQETQYF. The rearrangement links TRBV6-5 to TRBJ2-5, with a possible D match to TRBD2 (6 bases). Trimming took off 2 bases at V and 2 bases at J, with 12 bases between the two ends. The CDR3 consists of 15 residues. Germline lookup yields CDR1 MNHEY and CDR2 SVGAGI.

This clone was counted a few times. The CDR3 region is CASSRGTANDGYTF. CDR3 nucleotides: TGCGCCAGCAGCAGGGGGACAGCCAATGATGGCTACACCTTC. This chain joins TRBV5-1 and TRBJ1-2; 7 bases agree with TRBD1. This CDR3 is 14 amino acids long. Germline CDR1 is SGHRS and CDR2 is YFSETQ. V shed 4 bases and J 6 bases; nucleotides not matched to a gene: 9.

The sample holds one count of this clone. The rearrangement uses TRBV30 and TRBJ2-7, with 7 bases identical to TRBD1. This CDR3 has 15 residues. Unmatched junction bases numbered 12, after V lost 4 bases and J lost 3 bases. In germline, CDR1 is GTSNPN, CDR2 SVGIG (reference sequence). The CDR3 loop reads CAWTPAGTDRYEQYF. The DNA of the CDR3 is TGTGCCTGGACCCCTGCCGGGACAGACCGCTACGAGCAGTACTTC.

The gene calls are TRBV7-9 and TRBJ2-1; D is perhaps TRBD1 (6 bases). Germline CDR1 SEHNR, CDR2 FQNEAQ (reference sequence). V was cut by 3 bases and J by 0 bases, with 15 bases left in between. CDR3 length: 17 residues. The CDR3 region has the DNA TGTGCCAGCAGCTTGCCCCAGGGGACGAGCTCCTACAATGAGCAGTTCTTC. This translates into CASSLPQGTSSYNEQFF.

The CDR3 DNA is TGTGCCAGCAGTTTAATCGGACAGAACGAGCAGTACTTC. This sequence encodes CASSLIGQNEQYF. V and J are TRBV27 and TRBJ2-7, with D maybe TRBD1 (6 bases). Germline CDR1 reads MNHEY; CDR2 reads SMNVEV (reference sequence). The V gene lost 2 bases and the J gene lost 5 bases, with 10 bases spanning the gap. The CDR3 totals 13 residues.

V and J are TRBV4-1 and TRBJ2-7, with TRBD1 identical over 7 bases. The V gene's germline CDR1 is MGHRA and CDR2 YSYEKL. V trimming: 4 bases; J trimming: 2 bases; junction bases outside the gene matches: 5. The CDR3 has 14 amino acids. Here the CDR3 DNA reads TGCGCCAGCAGCCCTGGGACAGAGACCTACGAGCAGTACTTC. This sequence encodes CASSPGTETYEQYF.

This clone was counted ten times or more. The gene calls are TRBV19 and TRBJ2-1; D gene uncertain. Trimming took off 7 bases at V and 4 bases at J, with 11 bases between the two ends. The V gene's germline CDR1 is LNHDA and CDR2 SQIVND (reference sequence). The CDR3 spans 13 residues. The CDR3: CASTPTQYNEQFF. CDR3 nucleotides: TGTGCCAGTACCCCCACCCAATACAATGAGCAGTTCTTC.